The 15 T cell receptor beta chains in this list originate from one sample, sequenced in a study of T cells after yellow fever vaccination. From the 5' RACE reads, TCRdb called clonotypes with MiXCR, one entry per CDR3 protein. This table has 450,000 to 650,000 distinct CDR3 sequences, 20% to 25% appearing once. The sequencing used PBMCs, collected roughly 20 days after the first yellow fever vaccination. All receptors come from a man aged 18 to 29 who received the YFV17D yellow fever vaccine.

This clonotype has only a few counts. The gene calls are TRBV4-3 and TRBJ2-2; TRBD1 agrees at 9 bases. J gave up 0 bases and V 2 bases, and 4 bases lay outside the gene matches. The CDR3 is 17 residues long. CDR1 and CDR2 (germline): LGHNA, YSLEER. CDR3 amino acids: CASSQRTGATNTGELFF. CDR3 in DNA: TGCGCCAGCAGCCAAAGGACAGGGGCAACGAACACCGGGGAGCTGTTTTTT.

The gene calls are TRBV19 and TRBJ1-1; D not resolved. CDR3 length: 13 amino acids. The V gene lost 1 base and the J gene lost 4 bases, with 7 bases spanning the gap. Germline V gene lookup returns CDR1 LNHDA and CDR2 SQIVND (reference sequence). This CDR3 is CASSIAGSTEAFF. In DNA form, the CDR3 reads TGTGCCAGTAGTATAGCGGGTTCCACTGAAGCTTTCTTT.

The V and J genes are TRBV12-3 or TRBV12-4 and TRBJ1-5; the D gene is possibly TRBD1 (6 bases). V lost 5 bases to trimming and J lost 3 bases, with 11 bases between them. There are 14 residues in the CDR3. The chain's CDR3 is CASSAGQYNQPQHF. CDR3 DNA: TGTGCCAGCAGTGCAGGACAGTACAATCAGCCCCAGCATTTT.

The rearrangement links TRBV27 to TRBJ1-1, with 8 nucleotides matching TRBD1. The CDR3 loop spans 15 amino acids. Trimming at V came to 4 bases and at J to 3 bases, leaving 7 bases not matched to a gene. Germline CDR1 MNHEY, CDR2 SMNVEV (reference sequence). The CDR3 is CASSYAGGADTEAFF. For the CDR3, the DNA is TGTGCCAGCAGTTACGCAGGGGGCGCGGACACTGAAGCTTTCTTT.

This clonotype was counted a few times. The V gene is TRBV5-1, the J gene TRBJ2-5, with D possibly being TRBD2 (6 bases). The CDR3 loop spans 14 amino acids. The V end lost 5 bases, the J end lost 3 bases, and 14 bases lay between the germline ends. Germline V CDR1 and CDR2: SGHRS, YFSETQ. In DNA, the CDR3 is TGCGCCAGCAGTTTCGGGGGATTAGAAGAGACCCAGTACTTC. Translating it yields CASSFGGLEETQYF.

This clonotype has more than one count but fewer than ten. At one end, the junction sequence differs from germline, possibly due to a read error. The chain joins TRBV7-9 to TRBJ2-2; no clear D. Germline-derived CDR1 and CDR2 are SEHNR and FQNEAQ (reference sequence). This CDR3 contains 12 residues. CDR3 nucleotides: TGTGCCAGCAGGTCGAAGACCGGGGAGCTGTTTTTT. Its protein product is CASRSKTGELFF.

This clonotype was counted only a few times. CDR3 sequence: CASSKRAGSTNEQFF. DNA of the CDR3: TGTGCCAGCAGTAAGAGGGCAGGTTCTACAAATGAGCAGTTCTTC. This chain links TRBV6-1 with TRBJ2-1; possibly TRBD2 for D (5 bases). This CDR3 has 15 residues. V shed 5 bases and J shed 7 bases, with 18 bases lying between them. Germline loops: CDR1 MNHNS, CDR2 SASEGT.

This clonotype was counted a few times. V usage is TRBV9 and J usage is TRBJ2-2, with D perhaps TRBD2 (5 bases). Trimming shortened V by 0 bases and J by 4 bases, and 16 bases separated the two germline ends. The V gene's germline CDR1 is SGDLS and CDR2 YYNGEE. This CDR3 has 17 residues. As DNA, the CDR3 is TGTGCCAGCAGCGTAGCGTATTACCGCGAGGGCACCGGGGAGCTGTTTTTT. Residues: CASSVAYYREGTGELFF.

In this sample, this clonotype turned up a few times. The chain couples TRBV12-3 or TRBV12-4 to TRBJ2-7; D is ambiguous. This CDR3 is built from 13 residues. Deletions cut 5 bases from V and 2 bases from J, with 10 bases between. The CDR3 bases are TGTGCCAGCAGTCAAAGAGGTCCCTACGAGCAGTACTTC. Translating gives CASSQRGPYEQYF.

The CDR3 is CASSQSSLLAKNIQYF. The CDR3 DNA follows: TGTGCCAGCAGCCAATCATCATTACTAGCCAAAAACATTCAGTACTTC. V is TRBV4-2 and J is TRBJ2-4; D not resolved. Trimming left V 2 bases short and J 0 bases short, with 11 bases between. Per germline, CDR1 LGHNA and CDR2 YNFKEQ. The CDR3 totals 16 residues.

This clonotype was recorded at least ten times. The V gene is TRBV5-1, the J gene TRBJ2-5; D gene unclear. There are 14 residues in the CDR3. CDR1 SGHRS and CDR2 YFSETQ come from the germline V gene. V shed 0 bases and J shed 0 bases, with 6 bases lying between them. This CDR3 is CASSLEGYQETQYF. CDR3 nucleotides: TGCGCCAGCAGCTTGGAAGGGTACCAAGAGACCCAGTACTTC.

This clonotype was seen a handful of times. The rearrangement joins TRBV7-3 to TRBJ2-5; 7 nucleotides line up with TRBD1. Germline assignment: CDR1 SGHTA and CDR2 FQGTGA. V gave up 5 bases and J gave up 3 bases; unmatched junction bases: 6. CDR3 size: 14 residues. The CDR3 here is CASSATGTEETQYF. CDR3 coding DNA: TGTGCCAGCAGCGCAACCGGGACAGAAGAGACCCAGTACTTC.

In its sample, this clonotype was seen a few times. This chain joins TRBV12-3 or TRBV12-4 and TRBJ2-2; D call uncertain. V shed 5 bases and J shed 3 bases, with 10 bases lying between them. This CDR3 is built from 14 residues. The CDR3 DNA sequence: TGTGCCAGCAGTGTGGACCGATACACCGGGGAGCTGTTTTTT. It is translated as CASSVDRYTGELFF.

The genes are TRBV6-5 and TRBJ2-7; a weak D match, TRBD1 (6 bases). Germline CDR1 and CDR2: MNHEY and SVGAGI. Trimming removed 3 bases from V and 2 bases from J, with 11 bases in between. The CDR3 has 14 amino acids. CDR3 amino acids: CASSYAAGAYEQYF. The CDR3 bases are TGTGCCAGCAGTTATGCCGCAGGGGCCTACGAGCAGTACTTC.

The V and J genes are TRBV3-1 and TRBJ2-3; D gene unclear. V was trimmed by 3 bases and J by 5 bases, leaving 12 bases between them. CDR3 length equals 14 residues. Germline values: CDR1 LGHDT, CDR2 YNNKEL (reference sequence). CDR3: CASSQPPLGDTQYF. CDR3 coding DNA: TGTGCCAGCAGCCAGCCTCCATTGGGAGATACGCAGTATTTT.